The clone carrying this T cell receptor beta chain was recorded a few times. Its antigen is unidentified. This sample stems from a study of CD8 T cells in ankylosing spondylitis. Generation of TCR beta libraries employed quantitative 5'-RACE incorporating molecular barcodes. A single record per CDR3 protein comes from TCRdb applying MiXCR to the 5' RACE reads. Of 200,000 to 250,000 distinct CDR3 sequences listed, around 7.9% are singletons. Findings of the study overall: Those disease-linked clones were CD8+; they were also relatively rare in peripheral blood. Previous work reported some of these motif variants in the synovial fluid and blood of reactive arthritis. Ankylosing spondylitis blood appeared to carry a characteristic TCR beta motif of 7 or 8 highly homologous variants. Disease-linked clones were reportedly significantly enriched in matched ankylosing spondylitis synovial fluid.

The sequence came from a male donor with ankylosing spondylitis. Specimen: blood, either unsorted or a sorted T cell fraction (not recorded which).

CDR3 loop: CASSERGDRDTQYF. In nucleotides, the CDR3 is TGTGCCAGCAGTGAGCGGGGGGACCGGGATACGCAGTATTTT. The V and J genes are TRBV9 and TRBJ2-3, with 9 bases fitting TRBD2. In germline, CDR1 is SGDLS, CDR2 YYNGEE. The junction had 7 bases not matched to a gene; V was cut back by 5 bases and J by 6 bases. The CDR3 runs to 14 residues. The whole variable domain, remainder taken from reference TRBV9 and TRBJ2-3, is DSGVTQTPKHLITATGQRVTLRCSPRSGDLSVYWYQQSLDQGLQFLIQYYNGEERAKGNILERFSAQQFPDLHSELNLSSLELGDSALYFCASSERGDRDTQYFGPGTRLTVL.